Shown below are 21 T cell receptor beta chains from a single sample sequenced in a study of shared clonotypes between healthy human individuals. The protocol was immunoSEQ multiplex PCR, while the TCRdb copy is restricted to in-frame clones and leaves out a portion. The sample includes 650,000 to 700,000 clones, roughly 88% of them seen just once. Sequenced input: memory CD8+ T cells from PBMCs. Noted subset: CD45RO+ cells pooled with CCR7-negative TemRA cells. The receptor source for this set is a man aged 18 to 29 in good health. Some clones in this sample may be carry-over from other donors' samples.

This clone was picked up many times. This rearrangement joins TRBV29-1 to TRBJ2-5; 7 bases are shared with TRBD1. Germline CDR1 SQVTM, CDR2 ANQGSEA. The V gene end was trimmed by 7 bases and the J gene end by 0 bases; junction bases not matched to a gene: 8. CDR3 length equals 14 residues. CDR3 residues: CSGKDREYQETQYF. The CDR3 nucleotides read TGCAGCGGAAAAGACAGGGAGTACCAAGAGACCCAGTACTTC. The full variable domain, completed using reference TRBV29-1 and TRBJ2-5, is SAVISQKPSRDICQRGTSLTIQCQVDSQVTMMFWYRQQPGQSLTLIATANQGSEATYESGFVIDKFPISRPNLTFSTLTVSNMSPEDSSIYLCSGKDREYQETQYFGPGTRLLVL.

In its sample, this clone was seen once. The sample contains more than one DNA sequence encoding this CDR3. This chain joins TRBV6-5 and TRBJ1-2; no firm D call. Germline V gene data show CDR1 as MNHEY and CDR2 as SVGAGI. This CDR3 region has 13 residues. With 3 bases removed from V and 1 base from J, the gap between germline ends came to 6 bases. The CDR3 DNA is TGTGCCAGCAGTTATTCAGATAACTATGGCTACACCTTC. Translated, it gives CASSYSDNYGYTF.

The V gene is TRBV19, the J gene TRBJ1-2, with D possibly TRBD1 on 5 matching bases. V shed 3 bases and J shed 8 bases, with 13 bases lying between them. Germline lookup yields CDR1 LNHDA and CDR2 SQIVND (reference sequence). This CDR3 contains 13 residues. CDR3 DNA: TGTGCCAGTAGTATTACAACGGGGGGAGGCTACACCTTC. Residues: CASSITTGGGYTF.

The chain links TRBV6-1 to TRBJ1-2; 7 nucleotides align to TRBD1. V shed 5 bases and J 2 bases; nucleotides not matched to a gene: 20. Germline V lookup: CDR1 MNHNS, CDR2 SASEGT. CDR3 length: 19 amino acids. The CDR3 nucleotides read TGTGCCAGCAGTAAAGGGCGGGGACAGCGATACCCTCTCAACTATGGCTACACCTTC. This encodes CASSKGRGQRYPLNYGYTF.

V is TRBV19 and J is TRBJ2-2; possible D gene TRBD2, 6 bases. The V gene's germline CDR1 is LNHDA and CDR2 SQIVND (reference sequence). Trimming stripped 1 base from V and 4 bases from J, with 10 bases between. The CDR3 runs to 15 residues. In DNA, the CDR3 is TGTGCCAGTAGTATAGGGTACGGGAGCACCGGGGAGCTGTTTTTT. As protein: CASSIGYGSTGELFF.

This clone was counted a few times. J is TRBJ1-3 and V is TRBV2; D remains ambiguous. This CDR3 has 14 amino acids. Germline lookup yields CDR1 SNHLY and CDR2 FYNNEI. V lost 8 bases and J lost 4, with 15 bases in between. CDR3 region: CASAGTGFGNTIYF. The DNA for the CDR3 is TGTGCCAGCGCCGGTACGGGATTCGGAAACACCATATATTTT.

This clone came up a few times. V usage is TRBV9 and J usage is TRBJ1-1; D is undetermined. The CDR3 consists of 13 residues. Germline CDR1 is SGDLS and CDR2 is YYNGEE. V was trimmed by 5 bases and J by 2 bases, leaving 10 bases between them. The CDR3 protein is CASSPQLNTEAFF. Here the CDR3 DNA reads TGTGCCAGCAGTCCACAGTTAAACACTGAAGCTTTCTTT.

The V and J genes are TRBV6-5 and TRBJ2-7; 9 bases map to TRBD1. Trimming cost V 6 bases and J 3 bases; bases outside gene matches: 6. The CDR3 runs 14 residues. The germline V gene encodes CDR1 MNHEY and CDR2 SVGAGI. CDR3 nucleotide sequence: TGTGCCAGCAGCGACAGGGGGGGACGCTACGAGCAGTACTTC. Its translation is CASSDRGGRYEQYF.

The J gene is TRBJ2-3, the V gene TRBV7-3; 10 bases align to TRBD2. CDR1 and CDR2 (germline): SGHTA, FQGTGA. The junction had 13 bases not matched to a gene; V was cut back by 5 bases and J by 5 bases. The CDR3 is made up of 17 amino acids. This chain's CDR3 is CASSQPASGRSGDTQYF. CDR3 nucleotide sequence: TGTGCCAGCAGCCAACCGGCTAGCGGGAGATCCGGAGATACGCAGTATTTT.

This sequence joins TRBV27 and TRBJ2-7; D ambiguous. The CDR3 has 13 residues. Germline CDR1 MNHEY, CDR2 SMNVEV (reference sequence). V dropped 5 bases and J dropped 6 bases, with 14 bases sitting between them. The CDR3 DNA reads TGTGCCAGCAGTCCCCGGGTGGGTTCCGAGCAGTACTTC. Its protein is CASSPRVGSEQYF.

CDR3 in DNA: TGTGCCAGAAGCTCCCCGGCAAGACCCCCTGGGAATCAGCCCCAGCATTTT. Translated: CARSSPARPPGNQPQHF. V gene TRBV5-3 combines with J gene TRBJ1-5; D remains ambiguous. TRBV5-3 is annotated as an ORF whose role is uncertain. The CDR3 loop spans 17 amino acids. The V end lost 3 bases, the J end lost 4 bases, and 20 bases lay between the germline ends.

This chain links TRBV7-9 with TRBJ1-3, with D possibly being TRBD1 (5 bases). Germline CDR1 reads SEHNR; CDR2 reads FQNEAQ (reference sequence). CDR3 length equals 18 residues. Trimming cost V 1 base and J 2 bases, with 18 bases left between them. CDR3 sequence (DNA): TGTGCCAGCAGCTTAGGACGGGGGTCCGGGTTTGCTGGAAACACCATATATTTT. It translates to CASSLGRGSGFAGNTIYF.

The chain links TRBV6-1 to TRBJ2-7; TRBD2 matches 7 bases. Trimming at V came to 2 bases and at J to 3 bases, leaving 10 bases not matched to a gene. The CDR3 length is 16 residues. From germline, CDR1 is MNHNS and CDR2 SASEGT. In DNA form, the CDR3 reads TGTGCCAGCAGTGAACCCCGAGTAGCGGGCGGCTACGAGCAGTACTTC. Amino acids: CASSEPRVAGGYEQYF.

This clone was counted only a few times. The V gene is TRBV13, the J gene TRBJ1-2; D unresolved. CDR3 size: 12 residues. CDR1 PRHDT and CDR2 FYEKMQ come from the germline V gene (reference sequence). Deletions cut 4 bases from V and 6 bases from J, with 9 bases between. As DNA, the CDR3 is TGTGCCAGCAGCTCAGGACGTCATGGCTACACCTTC. Amino acid sequence: CASSSGRHGYTF.

This clone appeared once. The chain employs TRBV27 and TRBJ2-3; D is unresolved. CDR1 is MNHEY and CDR2 is SMNVEV in the germline V gene (reference sequence). V was trimmed by 5 bases and J by 2 bases, leaving 8 bases between them. The CDR3 has 13 amino acids. This CDR3 is CASSARSTDTQYF. CDR3 nucleotides: TGTGCCAGCAGTGCCCGCTCCACAGATACGCAGTATTTT.

This chain joins TRBV6-1 and TRBJ1-5, with D unclear. Germline loops: CDR1 MNHNS, CDR2 SASEGT. Trimming left V 6 bases short and J 4 bases short, with 13 bases between. This CDR3 region has 14 residues. The CDR3, as DNA: TGTGCCAGCAGGCCAAGAGGGTTTAATCAGCCCCAGCATTTT. It specifies CASRPRGFNQPQHF.

This rearrangement joins TRBV19 to TRBJ2-1; D may correspond to TRBD1 or TRBD2 (5 bases each). The CDR3 is made up of 15 amino acids. CDR1 and CDR2 (germline): LNHDA, SQIVND (reference sequence). Between the trimmed V and J ends, which lost 2 bases and 8 bases, there was a span of 16 bases. CDR3 in amino acids: CASSILGTRQDEQFF. CDR3 nucleotide sequence: TGTGCCAGTAGTATATTGGGGACGAGGCAGGATGAGCAGTTCTTC. The full variable domain, in which reference TRBV19 and TRBJ2-1 provide the parts outside the CDR3, is DGGITQSPKYLFRKEGQNVTLSCEQNLNHDAMYWYRQDPGQGLRLIYYSQIVNDFQKGDIAEGYSVSREKKESFPLTVTSAQKNPTAFYLCASSILGTRQDEQFFGPGTRLTVL.

The genes are TRBV27 and TRBJ2-3; perhaps TRBD2 as D (5 bases). V was cut by 5 bases and J by 2 bases, with 11 bases left in between. The germline gives CDR1 MNHEY, CDR2 SMNVEV (reference sequence). CDR3 size: 14 residues. Here the CDR3 reads CASSPDLPTDTQYF. The DNA of the CDR3 is TGTGCCAGCAGTCCGGACTTGCCCACAGATACGCAGTATTTT.

This chain connects TRBV10-3 to TRBJ2-1, with D perhaps TRBD1 (6 bases). This CDR3 contains 16 residues. V shed 3 bases and J shed 10 bases, with 22 bases lying between them. Germline V gene sequence: CDR1 ENHRY, CDR2 SYGVKD. CDR3 region: CAISDITLGGSFEQFF. The DNA for the CDR3 is TGTGCCATCAGTGACATAACACTAGGGGGTTCTTTCGAGCAGTTCTTC.

The rearrangement uses TRBV7-9 and TRBJ2-7; D gene uncertain. Germline CDR1 SEHNR, CDR2 FQNEAQ (reference sequence). CDR3 size: 13 residues. Trimming took off 7 bases at V and 6 bases at J, with 16 bases between the two ends. The CDR3 loop reads CASTRQEGFEQYF. The CDR3 DNA reads as TGTGCCAGCACACGACAAGAAGGGTTCGAGCAGTACTTC.

The V call is TRBV21-1, the J call TRBJ2-1; TRBD2 is the table's D call and was not checked against the DNA. TRBV21-1 is described as a pseudogene. The CDR3 is 15 residues long. The CDR3 loop is CASSPRGLAPNEQFF. CDR3 in DNA: TGTGCCAGCAGCCCCCGGGGTCTGGCCCCTAATGAGCAGTTCTTC.